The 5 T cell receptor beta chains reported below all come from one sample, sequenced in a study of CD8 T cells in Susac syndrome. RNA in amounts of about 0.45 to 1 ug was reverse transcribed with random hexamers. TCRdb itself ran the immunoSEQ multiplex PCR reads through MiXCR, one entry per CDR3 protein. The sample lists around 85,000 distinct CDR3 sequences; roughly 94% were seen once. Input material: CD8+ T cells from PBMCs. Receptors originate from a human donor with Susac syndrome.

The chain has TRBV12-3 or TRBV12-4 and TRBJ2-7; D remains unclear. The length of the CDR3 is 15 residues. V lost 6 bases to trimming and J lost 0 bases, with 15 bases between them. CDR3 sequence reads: CASSPPSSSSYEQYF. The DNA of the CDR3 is TGTGCCAGCAGCCCGCCAAGCTCTAGCTCCTACGAGCAGTACTTC.

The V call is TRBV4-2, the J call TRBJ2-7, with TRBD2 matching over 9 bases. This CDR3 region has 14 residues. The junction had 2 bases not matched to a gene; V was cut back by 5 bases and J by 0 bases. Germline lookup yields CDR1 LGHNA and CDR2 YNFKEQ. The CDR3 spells CASSFSGSSYEQYF. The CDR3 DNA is TGTGCCAGCAGCTTTAGCGGGAGCTCCTACGAGCAGTACTTC.

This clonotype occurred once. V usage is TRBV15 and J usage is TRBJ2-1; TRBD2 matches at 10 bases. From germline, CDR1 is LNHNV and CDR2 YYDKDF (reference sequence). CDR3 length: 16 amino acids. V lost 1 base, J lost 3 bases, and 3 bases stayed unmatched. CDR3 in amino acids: CATSRAPSGSYNEQFF. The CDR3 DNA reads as TGTGCCACCAGCAGAGCCCCTAGCGGGAGCTACAATGAGCAGTTCTTC.

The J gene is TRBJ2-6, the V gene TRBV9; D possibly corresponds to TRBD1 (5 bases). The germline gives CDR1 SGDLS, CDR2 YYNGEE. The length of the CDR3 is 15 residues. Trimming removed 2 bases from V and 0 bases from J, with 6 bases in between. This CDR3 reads CASSVDSSGANVLTF. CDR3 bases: TGTGCCAGCAGCGTCGACAGCTCTGGGGCCAACGTCCTGACTTTC. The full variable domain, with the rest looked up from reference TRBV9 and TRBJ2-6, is DSGVTQTPKHLITATGQRVTLRCSPRSGDLSVYWYQQSLDQGLQFLIQYYNGEERAKGNILERFSAQQFPDLHSELNLSSLELGDSALYFCASSVDSSGANVLTFGAGSRLTVL.

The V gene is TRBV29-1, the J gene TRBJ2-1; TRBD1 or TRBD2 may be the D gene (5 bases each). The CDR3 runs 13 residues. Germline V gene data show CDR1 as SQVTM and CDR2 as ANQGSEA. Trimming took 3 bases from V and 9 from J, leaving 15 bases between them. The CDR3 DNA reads TGCAGCGTTGAGAGGGGCCTCTTAAGTGAGCAGTTCTTC. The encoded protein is CSVERGLLSEQFF.